This T cell receptor (beta chain) was observed in a study of blood T cell repertoires in COVID-19. Study as a whole: The analysed material was cDNA or gDNA that came from T cells, B-cell-depleted T cells, or PBMCs.

The CDR3 has 13 amino acids. The V segment lost 8 bases and the J segment 0 bases; nucleotides outside the gene matches: 5. From germline, CDR1 is GTSNPN and CDR2 SVGIG (reference sequence). The study assigned cohorts using participant-reported clinical history. Cohort 3 recovery required two negative PCRs, clearance, or symptom resolution. Clones were sequenced by immunoSEQ multiplex PCR, and TCRdb holds only the in-frame ones, with some missing. The sample lists roughly 200,000 clones; 85% to 90% were seen once. V gene TRBV30 combines with J gene TRBJ1-1; 8 nucleotides match TRBD1. The sequenced material came from PBMCs or T cells enriched from blood (not recorded which). The clonotype comes from a man aged 25-45 years who had recovered from COVID-19. The CDR3 sequence: CAGWTGMNTEAFF. In DNA form, the CDR3 reads TGTGCCGGGTGGACAGGGATGAACACTGAAGCTTTCTTT.